A single sample gave rise to the 23 T cell receptor beta chains below, sequenced in a study of T cell responses to AZD1222 COVID-19 vaccine. Using immunoSEQ multiplex PCR, the repertoire was profiled, and TCRdb retains in-frame clones only, with some absent. The repertoire has tens of thousands of clones, 84% of them found once; the top ten carry around 9.8%. The sequencing here drew on peripheral blood, taken on day 0 of AZD1222 vaccination. The receptors originated from an adult in good health.

The chain uses TRBV18 and TRBJ1-6, with D possibly TRBD1 on 5 matching bases. Trimming removed 4 bases from V and 7 bases from J, with 14 bases in between. The CDR3 is 15 residues long. Germline V gene sequence: CDR1 KGHSH, CDR2 LQKENI. CDR3 protein: CASSRERGSNSPLHF. The CDR3 DNA follows: TGTGCCAGCTCACGGGAGAGGGGATCCAATTCACCCCTCCACTTT.

Points on this clone: Different DNA sequences within this sample yield the same CDR3. This rearrangement joins TRBV5-1 to TRBJ2-5; D is unclear. Trimming left V 5 bases short and J 4 bases short, with 3 bases between. Germline CDR1 SGHRS, CDR2 YFSETQ. CDR3 length: 10 residues. CDR3 residues: CASSGETQYF. DNA of the CDR3: TGCGCCAGCAGTGGAGAGACCCAGTACTTC.

The rearrangement uses TRBV5-5 and TRBJ2-5; unclear D gene. CDR3 length: 16 amino acids. V shed 4 bases and J shed 7 bases, with 23 bases lying between them. The V gene's germline CDR1 is SGHKS and CDR2 YYEKEE (reference sequence). The CDR3: CASSSEVGLSVGTQYF. In DNA, the CDR3 is TGTGCCAGCAGCAGCGAAGTCGGGCTCAGCGTGGGGACCCAGTACTTC.

This clone was recorded only once. The V and J genes are TRBV29-1 and TRBJ1-1; no reliable D call. CDR1 is SQVTM, CDR2 ANQGSEA, per germline. This CDR3 has 13 amino acids. Trimming took 7 bases from V and 0 from J, leaving 12 bases between them. For the CDR3, the DNA is TGCAGCGCTCTAGGACCGATGAACACTGAAGCTTTCTTT. It yields the protein CSALGPMNTEAFF.

J is TRBJ2-7 and V is TRBV5-6; TRBD1 agrees at 8 bases. Losses at the gene ends were 1 base for V and 6 bases for J; bases not matched to a gene: 6. This CDR3 has 14 residues. Looked up from germline, CDR1 is SGHDT and CDR2 is YYEEEE. The CDR3 DNA follows: TGTGCCAGCAGCTTGCGTCAGGGGGCCGCCGAGCAGTACTTC. Translation: CASSLRQGAAEQYF.

V usage is TRBV5-1 and J usage is TRBJ2-7; tentatively, D is TRBD1 or TRBD2 (5 bases each). The CDR3 is 15 amino acids. Trimming pared 4 bases from V and 1 base from J, leaving 15 bases between. Germline-derived CDR1 and CDR2 are SGHRS and YFSETQ. CDR3 loop: CASSTGTSKSYEQYF. The DNA for the CDR3 is TGCGCCAGCAGCACGGGGACCTCAAAGTCCTACGAGCAGTACTTC.

V usage is TRBV2 and J usage is TRBJ1-6; unclear D gene. Germline V lookup: CDR1 SNHLY, CDR2 FYNNEI. The V end was cut by 3 bases, the J end by 6 bases, with 12 bases between. This CDR3 has 15 amino acids. As DNA, the CDR3 is TGTGCCAGCAGTGATCTGGGTTTCCCTAATTCACCCCTCCACTTT. Translated: CASSDLGFPNSPLHF. Complete variable domain (other parts from reference TRBV2 and TRBJ1-6): EPEVTQTPSHQVTQMGQEVILRCVPISNHLYFYWYRQILGQKVEFLVSFYNNEISEKSEIFDDQFSVERPDGSNFTLKIRSTKLEDSAMYFCASSDLGFPNSPLHFGNGTRLTVT.

V and J are TRBV12-3 or TRBV12-4 and TRBJ2-1; D unresolved. V shed 3 bases and J shed 4 bases, with 4 bases lying between them. The CDR3 is 12 amino acids. DNA of the CDR3: TGTGCCAGCAGTTTGGTATACAATGAGCAGTTCTTC. This sequence encodes CASSLVYNEQFF.

CDR3 DNA sequence: TGCAGCTCCCAGGGTGCCTATGGCTACACCTTC. Translating it yields CSSQGAYGYTF. This chain joins TRBV29-1 and TRBJ1-2; TRBD1 might be the D (5 bases). V shed 8 bases and J shed 4 bases, with 11 bases lying between them. The CDR3 loop spans 11 amino acids. The germline CDR1 and CDR2 sequences are SQVTM and ANQGSEA.

The chain carries TRBV7-2 and TRBJ1-5; the D gene is possibly TRBD1 (6 bases). This CDR3 is built from 15 residues. The germline V gene has CDR1 SGHTA and CDR2 FQGNSA. Trimming shortened V by 1 base and J by 9 bases, and 16 bases separated the two germline ends. The CDR3 loop is CASSLVGQGMGPQHF. CDR3 bases: TGTGCCAGCAGCTTAGTTGGGCAGGGGATGGGGCCCCAGCATTTT.

The V call is TRBV4-1, the J call TRBJ1-2; 11 nucleotides agree with TRBD1. The V gene's germline CDR1 is MGHRA and CDR2 YSYEKL. The CDR3 runs to 16 residues. V shed 4 bases and J 8 bases; nucleotides not matched to a gene: 12. In DNA, the CDR3 is TGCGCCAGCAGCCCTGGACAGGGGGCGGTTCTGTCCGGCTACACCTTC. Its protein is CASSPGQGAVLSGYTF.

The chain recombines TRBV2 with TRBJ1-5, with D unclear. This CDR3 is built from 13 residues. V lost 8 bases, J lost 0 bases, and 8 bases lay in between. Germline V gives CDR1 SNHLY, CDR2 FYNNEI. The CDR3 nucleotides read TGTGCCAGCGGAGGGAATAGCAATCAGCCCCAGCATTTT. Its protein product is CASGGNSNQPQHF. Drawing the rest from reference TRBV2 and TRBJ1-5, the complete variable domain is EPEVTQTPSHQVTQMGQEVILRCVPISNHLYFYWYRQILGQKVEFLVSFYNNEISEKSEIFDDQFSVERPDGSNFTLKIRSTKLEDSAMYFCASGGNSNQPQHFGDGTRLSIL.

This rearrangement joins TRBV28 to TRBJ1-1; D unclear. There are 12 residues in the CDR3. From germline, CDR1 is MDHEN and CDR2 SYDVKM. Trimming removed 8 bases from V and 1 base from J, with 8 bases in between. CDR3 region: CASGVWNTEAFF. The CDR3 DNA is TGTGCCAGCGGCGTTTGGAACACTGAAGCTTTCTTT.

The chain has TRBV6-5 and TRBJ1-1; maybe TRBD1 (5 bases). V lost 2 bases and J lost 5, with 12 bases in between. This CDR3 has 14 residues. Germline V lookup: CDR1 MNHEY, CDR2 SVGAGI. The CDR3 region has the DNA TGTGCCAGCAGTTACCGGGCAGGGAGGACTGAAGCTTTCTTT. Translation: CASSYRAGRTEAFF.

V gene TRBV28 combines with J gene TRBJ1-2; possible D gene TRBD1, 5 bases. Germline CDR1 MDHEN, CDR2 SYDVKM. The V and J ends lost 5 bases and 4 bases respectively, with 11 bases between them. The CDR3 covers 13 residues. The CDR3, as DNA: TGTGCCAGCAGTCCGACAGACTCCTATGGCTACACCTTC. It yields the protein CASSPTDSYGYTF.

V and J are TRBV9 and TRBJ2-1; 9 positions match TRBD2. The CDR3 length is 15 residues. CDR1 and CDR2 (germline): SGDLS, YYNGEE. The ends lost 1 base at V and 8 bases at J; junction bases unmatched: 7. DNA for the CDR3: TGTGCCAGCAGCGTAAGGGGGACTAGCTCCGATGAGCAGTTCTTC. Its protein product is CASSVRGTSSDEQFF.

The J gene is TRBJ1-2, the V gene TRBV18; D uncertain. CDR3 size: 15 residues. Germline loops: CDR1 KGHSH, CDR2 LQKENI. V was cut by 2 bases and J by 5 bases, with 15 bases left in between. The CDR3, as DNA: TGTGCCAGCTCACCAAGCAAGGCCCAAGTTTATGGCTACACCTTC. Residues: CASSPSKAQVYGYTF.

The V gene is TRBV5-4, the J gene TRBJ1-1, with D unresolved. V lost 0 bases, J lost 1 base, and 7 bases lay in between. CDR3 size: 14 residues. CDR1 and CDR2 (germline): SGHNT, YYREEE (reference sequence). The CDR3: CASSLGQENTEAFF. The CDR3 DNA is TGTGCCAGCAGCTTGGGGCAGGAGAACACTGAAGCTTTCTTT. The whole variable domain, filled in from reference TRBV5-4 and TRBJ1-1, reads ETGVTQSPTHLIKTRGQQVTLRCSSQSGHNTVSWYQQALGQGPQFIFQYYREEENGRGNFPPRFSGLQFPNYSSELNVNALELDDSALYLCASSLGQENTEAFFGQGTRLTVV.

The chain carries TRBV2 and TRBJ1-6, with a possible D match to TRBD1 (5 bases). Germline-derived CDR1 and CDR2 are SNHLY and FYNNEI. V lost 4 bases, J lost 2 bases, and 9 bases lay in between. The CDR3 consists of 15 residues. The DNA of the CDR3 is TGTGCCAGCAGTGTGGAGGGACCCTATAATTCACCCCTCCACTTT. Translated, it gives CASSVEGPYNSPLHF.

The rearrangement uses TRBV11-2 and TRBJ2-1; D call uncertain. V shed 5 bases and J shed 5 bases, with 13 bases lying between them. The CDR3 runs to 14 residues. Per germline, CDR1 SGHAT and CDR2 FQNNGV. The CDR3 is CASSTPSRNNEQFF. The CDR3 DNA reads TGTGCCAGCAGCACGCCTTCTAGAAACAATGAGCAGTTCTTC.

V and J are TRBV11-2 and TRBJ2-3; 12 bases fit TRBD2. Germline V CDR1 and CDR2: SGHAT, FQNNGV. The CDR3 runs 15 residues. V lost 5 bases to trimming and J lost 4 bases; unmatched junction nucleotides: 4. In DNA, the CDR3 is TGTGCCAGCAGCCTAGCGGGGGGGCCGGCAGATACGCAGTATTTT. It codes for CASSLAGGPADTQYF.

By sample fraction, this clone is medium-sized. The V and J genes are TRBV11-3 and TRBJ1-1; 8 nucleotides line up with TRBD1. The junction had 5 bases not matched to a gene; V was cut back by 5 bases and J by 6 bases. Germline CDR1 and CDR2: SGHNT and YENEEA. The CDR3 is made up of 13 amino acids. The CDR3 sequence is CASSDRGRSEAFF. The CDR3 coding sequence is TGTGCCAGCAGCGACAGGGGAAGGTCTGAAGCTTTCTTT.

This chain links TRBV28 with TRBJ1-4; tentative D call: TRBD1 (5 bases). Germline V CDR1 and CDR2: MDHEN, SYDVKM. This CDR3 region has 14 residues. The V gene lost 3 bases and the J gene lost 6 bases, with 11 bases spanning the gap. The chain's CDR3 is CASSFWGSDEKLFF. The CDR3, as DNA: TGTGCCAGCAGTTTCTGGGGGTCCGATGAAAAACTGTTTTTT.